The entry below describes one TCR beta chain. Using immunoSEQ multiplex PCR, the repertoire was profiled, and TCRdb retains in-frame clones only, with some absent. The sample lists fewer than 90,000 clones, roughly 84% seen once, with roughly 0.22% in the top ten. Trimming took off 10 bases at V and 9 bases at J, with 15 bases between the two ends. CDR1 is MNHNS and CDR2 is SASEGT in the germline V gene. The CDR3 is made up of 11 amino acids. The data derive from a study of OX40 agonist ivuxolimab in advanced cancers. About the research overall: Treatment of patients was with ivuxolimab, an agonistic anti-OX40 (CD134) antibody.

The genes are TRBV6-1 and TRBJ1-2; maybe TRBD1 (5 bases). The sample was CD4+ or CD8+ T cells sorted from blood, taken in a trial of the OX40 agonist ivuxolimab. This TCR derives from an adult with an advanced solid tumor such as melanoma, head and neck, liver or kidney cancer. This CDR3 is CATQRQGSYTF. CDR3 in DNA: TGTGCCACCCAAAGGCAGGGAAGCTACACCTTC.